The 30 T cell receptor beta chains reported below all come from one sample, sequenced in a study of Graves' ophthalmopathy and Graves' hyperthyroidism. Amplifying from RNA transcripts, the study obtained TCR beta CDR3 regions. The workflow started with a first-round RT-PCR run with HTBI primers and then moved on to a second-round multiplex PCR. Via MiXCR, TCRdb re-called the multiplex PCR reads, giving one row per CDR3 protein. This table has 300,000 to 500,000 distinct CDR3 sequences, just over 15% appearing once. Source material: peripheral blood. The receptor set was obtained from a woman between 18 and 30 years old with stable Graves' hyperthyroidism.

This clonotype appeared a few times. A read error may explain this, as a much larger clone is one base away. The gene calls are TRBV12-3 or TRBV12-4 and TRBJ1-1; maybe TRBD1 (5 bases). Trimming cost V 2 bases and J 0 bases, with 10 bases left between them. The CDR3 is 15 amino acids. The chain's CDR3 is CASSLIPGMNTEAFF. The CDR3 DNA sequence: TGTGCCAGCAGTTTAATCCCAGGGATGAACACTGAAGCTTTCTTT.

This clonotype was detected only a few times. This chain connects TRBV18 to TRBJ2-5; D gene uncertain. The V end was cut by 3 bases, the J end by 5 bases, with 16 bases between. Germline loops: CDR1 KGHSH, CDR2 LQKENI. The CDR3 consists of 15 residues. The CDR3 is CASSPQHNLGETQYF. The CDR3 DNA sequence: TGTGCCAGCTCACCTCAACACAATCTCGGGGAGACCCAGTACTTC.

This clonotype was recorded at least ten times. The V gene is TRBV19, the J gene TRBJ2-1; a possible D gene is TRBD2 (5 bases). The V gene lost 1 base and the J gene lost 12 bases, with 19 bases spanning the gap. CDR3 length equals 15 residues. Per the germline V gene, CDR1 is LNHDA and CDR2 is SQIVND (reference sequence). CDR3 loop: CASSIGEGRGLGQFF. The DNA for the CDR3 is TGTGCCAGTAGTATAGGAGAAGGCCGGGGTTTAGGGCAGTTCTTC.

This clonotype has only a few counts. CDR3 protein: CASRPGLNSYEQYF. The CDR3, as DNA: TGTGCCAGCAGGCCGGGACTGAACTCCTACGAGCAGTACTTC. V is TRBV12-3 or TRBV12-4 and J is TRBJ2-7; perhaps TRBD2 as D (6 bases). V was clipped by 6 bases and J by 0 bases, with 12 bases between them. This CDR3 is 14 amino acids long.

This chain connects TRBV24-1 to TRBJ2-3, with 10 bases fitting TRBD2. The ends lost 1 base at V and 3 bases at J; junction bases unmatched: 9. Looked up from germline, CDR1 is KGHDR and CDR2 is SFDVKD. CDR3 length: 18 amino acids. CDR3 in amino acids: CATSDLQTGTSATDTQYF. In DNA, the CDR3 is TGTGCCACCAGTGATTTACAAACCGGGACTAGCGCAACAGATACGCAGTATTTT.

Turning to this clonotype: A much bigger clone sits one base away, suggesting this may be a read error. The rearrangement links TRBV12-3 or TRBV12-4 to TRBJ1-3; D may be TRBD1 (6 bases). Trimming shortened V by 8 bases and J by 2 bases, and 16 bases separated the two germline ends. The CDR3 is 15 residues long. CDR3 bases: TGTGCCAGCGATACAGGGAGAAGCCCTGGAAACACCATATATTTT. It yields the protein CASDTGRSPGNTIYF.

This clonotype has ten or more counts. CDR3 DNA: TGTGCTAGTGGTTTGGCCGGGGGGGCTGAAGCTTTCTTT. As protein: CASGLAGGAEAFF. V and J are TRBV12-5 and TRBJ1-1, with D possibly matching TRBD1 (5 bases). This CDR3 comprises 13 residues. Germline V gene sequence: CDR1 LGHNT, CDR2 FRNRAP. V lost 1 base and J lost 6, with 9 bases in between.

At least ten counts were recorded for this clonotype. The chain's CDR3 is CASSSGTGGNAFF. The CDR3 DNA sequence: TGCGCCAGCAGCTCCGGGACAGGGGGCAACGCTTTCTTT. V gene TRBV5-1 combines with J gene TRBJ1-1; 12 bases are a match to TRBD1. This CDR3 has 13 amino acids. V lost 3 bases to trimming and J lost 11 bases; unmatched junction nucleotides: 5. Germline assignment: CDR1 SGHRS and CDR2 YFSETQ. Full variable domain (outside the CDR3, taken from reference TRBV5-1 and TRBJ1-1): KAGVTQTPRYLIKTRGQQVTLSCSPISGHRSVSWYQQTPGQGLQFLFEYFSETQRNKGNFPGRFSGRQFSNSRSEMNVSTLELGDSALYLCASSSGTGGNAFFGQGTRLTVV.

The chain uses TRBV5-1 and TRBJ2-5, with D perhaps TRBD1 or TRBD2 (5 bases each). Germline CDR1 is SGHRS and CDR2 is YFSETQ. The V and J ends lost 4 bases and 5 bases respectively, with 30 bases between them. The CDR3 runs 19 residues. The CDR3 region is CASSGKWGPPGRGYETQYF. The CDR3 DNA is TGCGCCAGCAGCGGAAAATGGGGACCGCCCGGAAGGGGATACGAGACCCAGTACTTC.

This clonotype was seen many times. The gene calls are TRBV27 and TRBJ1-1, with D tentatively TRBD1 (5 bases). V was pared by 6 bases and J by 0 bases, with 20 bases between. The germline V gene has CDR1 MNHEY and CDR2 SMNVEV (reference sequence). The CDR3 is 17 amino acids. The CDR3 DNA sequence: TGTGCCAGCAGCTCCCGTCAATGGGGCGAGATGAACACTGAAGCTTTCTTT. It encodes CASSSRQWGEMNTEAFF.

V gene TRBV5-1 combines with J gene TRBJ1-1; D gene ambiguous. Trimming stripped 4 bases from V and 4 bases from J, with 17 bases between. The CDR3 is 15 amino acids. Per the germline V gene, CDR1 is SGHRS and CDR2 is YFSETQ. As DNA, the CDR3 is TGCGCCAGCAGCAGACTGACGGACCATTCCACTGAAGCTTTCTTT. Protein: CASSRLTDHSTEAFF.

This clonotype occurred many times. V and J are TRBV6-1 and TRBJ1-1; D is ambiguous. The ends were cut back, 2 bases at V and 7 bases at J, with 14 bases in the middle. There are 14 residues in the CDR3. Germline CDR1 is MNHNS and CDR2 is SASEGT. The CDR3 sequence: CASSEPGRRIEAFF. In nucleotides, the CDR3 is TGTGCCAGCAGTGAACCTGGACGGAGGATTGAAGCTTTCTTT.

The chain has TRBV3-1 and TRBJ2-2, with a tentative D call TRBD2 (5 bases). Per the germline V gene, CDR1 is LGHDT and CDR2 is YNNKEL (reference sequence). Deletions cut 1 base from V and 3 bases from J, with 9 bases between. The CDR3 runs to 15 residues. CDR3 coding DNA: TGTGCCAGCAGCCAAGGCGGGTTCCACACCGGGGAGCTGTTTTTT. The encoded protein is CASSQGGFHTGELFF. The entire variable domain, with the rest obtained from reference TRBV3-1 and TRBJ2-2, is as follows: DTAVSQTPKYLVTQMGNDKSIKCEQNLGHDTMYWYKQDSKKFLKIMFSYNNKELIINETVPNRFSPKSPDKAHLNLHINSLELGDSAVYFCASSQGGFHTGELFFGEGSRLTVL.

There are a few counts of this clonotype. A much larger clone sits a single nucleotide away, making a read error possible. The J gene is TRBJ1-1, the V gene TRBV6-1; D unclear. This CDR3 has 11 amino acids. Germline CDR1 is MNHNS and CDR2 is SASEGT. CDR3 protein: CASGVPAEACF. The CDR3 DNA reads TGTGCCAGCGGCGTGCCGGCTGAAGCTTGCTTT.

This clonotype occurred many times. The gene calls are TRBV18 and TRBJ2-7, with D hard to call. This CDR3 comprises 13 residues. Germline V CDR1 and CDR2: KGHSH, LQKENI. The V end lost 1 base, the J end lost 7 bases, and 11 bases lay between the germline ends. This chain's CDR3 is CASSPRILCEQYF. The CDR3 nucleotides are TGTGCCAGCTCACCACGTATCTTGTGTGAGCAGTACTTC.

This clonotype was detected only a few times. Mismatch with germline at one junction end may stem from a read error. This rearrangement joins TRBV7-8 to TRBJ2-5; weak D call: TRBD2 (7 bases). Germline CDR1 is SGHVS and CDR2 is FQNEAQ. The CDR3 loop spans 16 amino acids. CDR3 residues: CASSLESGGLQETKYF. The CDR3 DNA is TGTGCCAGCAGCTTAGAATCCGGGGGGCTCCAAGAGACCAAGTACTTC.

The chain uses TRBV20-1 and TRBJ2-4, with D perhaps TRBD2 (7 bases). The germline V gene encodes CDR1 DFQATT and CDR2 SNEGSKA (reference sequence). CDR3 length equals 14 residues. V dropped 0 bases and J dropped 7 bases, with 13 bases sitting between them. This CDR3 is CSAREVGGRNIQYF. The CDR3 coding sequence is TGCAGTGCTAGAGAGGTGGGGGGGCGGAACATTCAGTACTTC.

This chain uses TRBV20-1 with TRBJ2-5; 15 bases map to TRBD2. From germline, CDR1 is DFQATT and CDR2 SNEGSKA (reference sequence). The ends lost 6 bases at V and 4 bases at J; junction bases unmatched: 3. The CDR3 length is 14 residues. The CDR3 here is CSARTSGGAETQYF. As DNA, the CDR3 is TGCAGTGCGCGGACTAGCGGGGGGGCAGAGACCCAGTACTTC.

This clonotype was seen many times. The J gene is TRBJ2-7, the V gene TRBV6-5; D gene uncertain. Trimming took 0 bases from V and 5 from J, leaving 8 bases between them. CDR3 length: 13 residues. Looked up from germline, CDR1 is MNHEY and CDR2 is SVGAGI. The CDR3 here is CASSYSMSNEQYF. Written as DNA, the CDR3 is TGTGCCAGCAGTTACTCGATGAGCAACGAGCAGTACTTC.

Ten or more counts support this clonotype. The V call is TRBV10-1, the J call TRBJ2-2, with D possibly TRBD1 on 6 matching bases. Germline V gene lookup returns CDR1 WNHNN and CDR2 SYGVQD (reference sequence). The CDR3 totals 13 residues. Trimming took off 8 bases at V and 5 bases at J, with 12 bases between the two ends. CDR3 sequence reads: CASQNQGTGELFF. The CDR3 DNA reads TGCGCCAGCCAAAATCAGGGGACCGGGGAGCTGTTTTTT.

This clonotype showed up many times. The chain carries TRBV2 and TRBJ2-5; 7 nucleotides align to TRBD1. V lost 6 bases, J lost 4 bases, and 11 bases stayed unmatched. The CDR3 contains 15 residues. CDR1 and CDR2 (germline): SNHLY, FYNNEI. In DNA, the CDR3 is TGTGCCAGCAGCCCCCTAGGACAGGAGGTAGAGACCCAGTACTTC. As protein: CASSPLGQEVETQYF. The whole variable domain, remainder taken from reference TRBV2 and TRBJ2-5, is EPEVTQTPSHQVTQMGQEVILRCVPISNHLYFYWYRQILGQKVEFLVSFYNNEISEKSEIFDDQFSVERPDGSNFTLKIRSTKLEDSAMYFCASSPLGQEVETQYFGPGTRLLVL.

This clonotype was found many times. V and J are TRBV11-2 and TRBJ2-7; perhaps TRBD1 as D (6 bases). The CDR3 spans 15 residues. CDR1 and CDR2 from the germline V gene are SGHAT and FQNNGV. V shed 5 bases and J shed 0 bases, with 14 bases lying between them. The CDR3 DNA follows: TGTGCCAGCAGCCGAGGGGACACAGACTCCTACGAGCAGTACTTC. This translates into CASSRGDTDSYEQYF.

This sequence joins TRBV28 and TRBJ1-2; D might be TRBD1 (5 bases). The V gene lost 2 bases and the J gene lost 8 bases, with 12 bases spanning the gap. The CDR3 contains 13 residues. Germline CDR1 MDHEN, CDR2 SYDVKM. The CDR3 sequence is CASSLVGERGYTF. The CDR3 nucleotides are TGTGCCAGCAGTTTAGTGGGGGAGCGGGGCTACACCTTC.

This clonotype showed up many times. This chain connects TRBV4-2 to TRBJ2-5; TRBD2 aligns across 7 bases. Germline CDR1 is LGHNA and CDR2 is YNFKEQ. CDR3 length equals 15 residues. J lost 3 bases, V lost 0 bases, and 4 bases had no gene match. The CDR3 nucleotides are TGTGCCAGCAGCCAAGACGGGACTACCGAAGAGACCCAGTACTTC. Protein: CASSQDGTTEETQYF.

As for this clonotype: A read error may be the cause here, since a much bigger clone is one base away. V and J are TRBV11-2 and TRBJ2-2; tentatively, D is TRBD2 (6 bases). Germline CDR1 and CDR2: SGHAT and FQNNGV. The CDR3 has 16 amino acids. In DNA, the CDR3 is TGTGCCAGCAGCCTTGCCCGGGCGGGGAACACCGAGGAGCTGTTTTTT. Translating it yields CASSLARAGNTEELFF.

This clonotype has at least ten counts. The genes are TRBV20-1 and TRBJ1-2; 9 bases map to TRBD1. The CDR3 has 12 amino acids. Germline lookup yields CDR1 DFQATT and CDR2 SNEGSKA (reference sequence). V was pared by 5 bases and J by 6 bases, with 4 bases of the junction left unmatched. In DNA, the CDR3 is TGCAGTGCTGGACAGGGGAGGGATGGCTACACCTTC. Amino acids: CSAGQGRDGYTF.

Remarks on this clonotype: One base away lies a much larger clone, so this may be a sequencing read error. This chain links TRBV9 with TRBJ2-5; TRBD2 agrees at 15 bases. This CDR3 spans 18 amino acids. Germline-derived CDR1 and CDR2 are SGDLS and YYNGEE. CDR3 DNA sequence: TGTGCCAGCAGCGTTGGGACTAGCGGGGGGAATTCTCAAGGGACCCAGTACTTC. Protein product: CASSVGTSGGNSQGTQYF. The whole variable domain, filled in from reference TRBV9 and TRBJ2-5, reads DSGVTQTPKHLITATGQRVTLRCSPRSGDLSVYWYQQSLDQGLQFLIQYYNGEERAKGNILERFSAQQFPDLHSELNLSSLELGDSALYFCASSVGTSGGNSQGTQYFGPGTRLLVL.

This clonotype was found a few times. The chain has TRBV12-3 or TRBV12-4 and TRBJ2-4; 10 bases agree with TRBD2. There are 19 residues in the CDR3. Trimming removed 4 bases from V and 1 base from J; junction bases left unmatched: 13. The CDR3 bases are TGTGCCAGCAGTTCAGTGGCACTAGCGGGGCGCGGGGCCAAAAACATTCAGTACTTC. It translates to CASSSVALAGRGAKNIQYF.

This clonotype occurred a few times. The chain has TRBV7-9 and TRBJ2-6; D remains ambiguous. The CDR3 covers 15 residues. Deletions cut 5 bases from V and 0 bases from J, with 8 bases between. Germline CDR1 is SEHNR and CDR2 is FQNEAQ (reference sequence). The CDR3 region is CASSHRNSGANVLTF. CDR3 nucleotide sequence: TGTGCCAGCAGCCACCGGAACTCTGGGGCCAACGTCCTGACTTTC.

Many counts were recorded for this clonotype. The chain uses TRBV6-1 and TRBJ1-1; TRBD1 might be the D (6 bases). Germline CDR1 is MNHNS and CDR2 is SASEGT. V lost 0 bases and J lost 8, with 10 bases in between. The CDR3 totals 13 residues. CDR3 protein: CASSEAGATEAFF. As DNA, the CDR3 is TGTGCCAGCAGTGAAGCGGGGGCCACGGAAGCTTTCTTT.